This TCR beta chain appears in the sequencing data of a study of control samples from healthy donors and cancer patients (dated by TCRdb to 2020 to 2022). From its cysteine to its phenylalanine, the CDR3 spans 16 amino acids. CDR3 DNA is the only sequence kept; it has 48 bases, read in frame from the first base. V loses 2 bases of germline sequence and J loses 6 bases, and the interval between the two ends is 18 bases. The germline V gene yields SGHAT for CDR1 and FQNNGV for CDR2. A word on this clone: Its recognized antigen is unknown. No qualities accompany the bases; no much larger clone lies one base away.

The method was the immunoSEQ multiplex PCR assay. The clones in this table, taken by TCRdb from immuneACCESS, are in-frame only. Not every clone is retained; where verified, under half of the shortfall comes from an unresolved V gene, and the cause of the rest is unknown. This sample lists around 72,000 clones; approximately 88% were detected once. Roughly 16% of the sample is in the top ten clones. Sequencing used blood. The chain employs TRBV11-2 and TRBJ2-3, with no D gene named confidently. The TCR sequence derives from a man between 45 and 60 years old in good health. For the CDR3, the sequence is CASSLSRVQGFDTQYF. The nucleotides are TGTGCCAGCAGCTTAAGTAGGGTACAAGGTTTCGATACGCAGTATTTT.